This T cell receptor beta chain was recorded in a study of tumor-infiltrating lymphocytes in oesophageal squamous cell carcinoma. TCRdb re-called the PCR reads through MiXCR, storing one row per CDR3 protein. The data contain 9,000 or so distinct CDR3 sequences, around three fifths of them seen just once; the ten biggest clones take up about a third. The CDR3 contains 14 residues. The germline V gene encodes CDR1 MNHNY and CDR2 SVGAGI (reference sequence). With 5 bases removed from V and 0 bases from J, the gap between germline ends came to 8 bases. V usage is TRBV6-6 and J usage is TRBJ2-1; tentatively, D is TRBD1 (5 bases). The sample consisted of esophageal tumor tissue. The sequence was collected from a female donor with esophageal squamous cell carcinoma. CDR3 amino acids: CASSRTSSYNEQFF. CDR3 nucleotide sequence: TGTGCCAGCAGTCGGACAAGCTCCTACAATGAGCAGTTCTTC.